The source of this T cell receptor beta chain is a study of T cells in Graves' hyperthyroidism and ophthalmopathy. Study results and caveats: The model's output predicted ophthalmopathy at a median of 6.5 months prior to onset.

Approximately 10 ml of fresh peripheral blood supplied the PBMCs. Trimming cost V 2 bases and J 2 bases, with 11 bases left between them. CDR1 is SGHVS and CDR2 is FQNEAQ in the germline V gene. The CDR3 loop spans 15 amino acids. Amplified TCR beta CDR3 regions derived from RNA transcripts. With the HTBI primer set, the TCR CDR3 went through a first round of RT-PCR. A single record per CDR3 protein comes from TCRdb applying MiXCR to the multiplex PCR reads. The repertoire includes 200,000 to 250,000 distinct CDR3 sequences, around 20% of them detected once, and about 45% sits in the top ten. The table lists this clonotype with many counts. Its antigen is unidentified.

This rearrangement joins TRBV7-8 to TRBJ2-3; tentatively, D is TRBD1 or TRBD2 (5 bases each). The receptor's source is a man aged 35 to 55 with Graves' hyperthyroidism. Specimen: blood. In DNA, the CDR3 is TGTGCCAGCAGCTTATACCCGGGGCCCACAGATACGCAGTATTTT. Translation: CASSLYPGPTDTQYF.